These T cell receptor beta chains were read from a single sample in a study of post-analysis software for immune sequencing data. One entry per CDR3 protein, called by TCRdb with MiXCR from the PCR reads. This table has under 200,000 distinct CDR3 sequences, around 36% appearing once. Here the sequenced sample was blood, taken after autologous hematopoietic stem cell transplantation. These receptors came from a girl aged 10-17 years with multiple sclerosis. The CDR3 runs from the conserved cysteine through the conserved F or W. D genes are given only for firm matches. Clone size, where shown, is once, few, many, or a class for clones that have expanded.

>TRBJ2-1|few|NA|TRBV15
TGTGCCACCAGCAGAGAAAGGGGGTTTGAGCAGTTCTTC
CATSRERGFEQFF
>TRBJ2-4|NA|NA|TRBV7-9
TGTGCCAGCAGCTTAGGCGTGTTCCGGGGGCGCGACGTGACCAAAAACATTCAGTACTTC
CASSLGVFRGRDVTKNIQYF
>TRBJ2-7|NA|NA|TRBV11-2
TGTGCCAGCAGCCAGGACGGGTACGAGCAGTACTTC
CASSQDGYEQYF
>TRBJ2-3|NA|NA|TRBV12-5
TGTGCTAGTGGTTTGGGGAACTTGGGGGGCACAGATACGCAGTATTTT
CASGLGNLGGTDTQYF
>TRBJ2-6|NA|NA|TRBV2
TGTGCCAGCAGTGCCGTCCGTACTGGGGCCAACGTCCTGACTTTC
CASSAVRTGANVLTF
>TRBJ2-7|NA|NA|TRBV4-1
TGCGCCAGCAGCCAAGATTCCCTATCGGGATCCTACGAGCAGTACTTC
CASSQDSLSGSYEQYF
>TRBJ1-2|NA|NA|TRBV2
TGTGCCAGCAGTGAAGTGGGGTATGGCTACACCTTC
CASSEVGYGYTF
>TRBJ2-1|NA|NA|TRBV28
TGTGCCAGTTTTAATCCTCAGGGCAATGAGCAGTTCTTC
CASFNPQGNEQFF
>TRBJ2-1|once|TRBD2|TRBV19
TGTGCCAGTAGTATGTCTAGCGGGAGGGCAAATGAGCAGTTCTTC
CASSMSSGRANEQFF
>TRBJ2-1|NA|NA|TRBV5-1
TGCGCCAGCAGCTTGGATGAGGCGGGTGTATACAATGAGCAGTTCTTC
CASSLDEAGVYNEQFF
>TRBJ1-4|NA|NA|TRBV28
TGTGCCAGCAGCCGTCAGACAGCCCCAACTAATGAAAAACTGTTTTTT
CASSRQTAPTNEKLFF
>TRBJ2-3|NA|NA|TRBV7-9
TGTGCCAGCAGCTTATATTCGGATACGCAGTATTTT
CASSLYSDTQYF
>TRBJ2-3|NA|TRBD2|TRBV20-1
TGCAGTGCCCCGTTCACTCCTAGCGGGACAGATACGCAGTATTTT
CSAPFTPSGTDTQYF
>TRBJ2-1|NA|TRBD2|TRBV5-1
TGCGCCAGCAGCTTGATAGCTAGCGGGAATGAGCAGTTCTTC
CASSLIASGNEQFF
>TRBJ2-7|NA|TRBD2|TRBV6-6
TGTGCCAGCAGTTACGGTCCCGGGAGGGTGTCCTACGAGCAGTACTTC
CASSYGPGRVSYEQYF
>TRBJ2-3|NA|NA|TRBV5-1
TGCGCCAGCAGCTTGGGGGCTAGCGCGGCCGATACGCAGTATTTT
CASSLGASAADTQYF
>TRBJ2-7|many|NA|TRBV18
TGTGCCAGCTCACCAAAGGACGAGCAGTACTTC
CASSPKDEQYF
>TRBJ2-7|once|TRBD2|TRBV6-2/TRBV6-3
TGTGCCAGCAGGCGGCCTAACCGACGGGGGGTAGCGGCCTCCTACGAGCAGTACTTC
CASRRPNRRGVAASYEQYF
>TRBJ2-1|NA|NA|TRBV7-6
TGTGCCAGCAGCTTAGGGACACGTGAGCAGTTCTTC
CASSLGTREQFF
>TRBJ2-1|few|NA|TRBV19
TGTGCCAGTAGTATCCCGACAACCCTCGGGCAGTTCTTC
CASSIPTTLGQFF
>TRBJ2-4|many|TRBD2|TRBV6-2/TRBV6-3
TGTGCCAGCAGTTTGGCTAGCGGCAACATTCAGTACTTC
CASSLASGNIQYF
>TRBJ2-3|NA|NA|TRBV20-1
TGCAGTGCTAGTTATACGGGAACCACAGATACGCAGTATTTT
CSASYTGTTDTQYF